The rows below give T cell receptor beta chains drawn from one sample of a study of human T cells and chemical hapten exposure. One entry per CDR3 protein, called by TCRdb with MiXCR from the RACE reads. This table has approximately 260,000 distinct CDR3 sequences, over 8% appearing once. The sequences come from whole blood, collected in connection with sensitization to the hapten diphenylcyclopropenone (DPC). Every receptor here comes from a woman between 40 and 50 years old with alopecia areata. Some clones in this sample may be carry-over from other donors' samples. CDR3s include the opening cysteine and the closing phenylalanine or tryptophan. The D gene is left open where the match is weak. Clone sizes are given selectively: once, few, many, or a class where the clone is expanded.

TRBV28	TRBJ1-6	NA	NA	CASSLLSGTGSPLHF	TGTGCCAGCAGTTTACTTTCAGGGACGGGATCACCCCTCCACTTT
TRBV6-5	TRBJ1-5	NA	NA	CASSSGQGQPQHF	TGTGCCAGCAGTTCAGGCCAGGGGCAGCCCCAGCATTTT
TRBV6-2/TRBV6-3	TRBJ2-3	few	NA	CASSSLGRLNTDTQYF	TGTGCCAGCAGTTCACTGGGCCGGTTGAACACAGATACGCAGTATTTT
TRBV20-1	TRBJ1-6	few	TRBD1	CSARGSVGQGFSPLHF	TGCAGTGCTAGAGGCTCGGTGGGACAGGGCTTTTCACCCCTCCACTTT
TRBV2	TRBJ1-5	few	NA	CASSAESNQPQHF	TGTGCCAGCAGTGCGGAAAGCAATCAGCCCCAGCATTTT
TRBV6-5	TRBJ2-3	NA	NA	CASSQRGPDTQYF	TGTGCCAGCAGTCAGAGGGGTCCGGATACGCAGTATTTT
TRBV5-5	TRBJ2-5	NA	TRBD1	CASSWGTGETQYF	TGTGCCAGCAGCTGGGGGACAGGGGAGACCCAGTACTTC
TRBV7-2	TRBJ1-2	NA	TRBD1	CASSFAQGVVTF	TGTGCCAGCAGCTTCGCACAGGGGGTGGTCACCTTC
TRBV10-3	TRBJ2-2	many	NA	CAIKGQNTGELFF	TGTGCCATCAAGGGCCAGAACACCGGGGAGCTGTTTTTT
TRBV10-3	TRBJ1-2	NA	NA	CAISEPLRDGDGCTF	TGTGCCATCAGTGAGCCGCTCAGGGATGGGGATGGCTGCACCTTC
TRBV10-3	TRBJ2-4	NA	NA	CAISDGTTGRVNIQYF	TGTGCCATCAGTGATGGCACAACAGGGAGGGTAAACATTCAGTACTTC
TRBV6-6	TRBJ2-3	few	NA	CASSYSLGIADTQYF	TGTGCCAGCAGTTACTCTTTGGGTATCGCAGATACGCAGTATTTT
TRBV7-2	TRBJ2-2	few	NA	CASSLALGNTGELFF	TGTGCCAGCAGCTTAGCGCTGGGAAACACCGGGGAGCTGTTTTTT
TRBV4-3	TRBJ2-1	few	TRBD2	CASSQAGGGSFYNEQFF	TGCGCCAGCAGCCAGGCCGGGGGGGGATCCTTCTACAATGAGCAGTTCTTC
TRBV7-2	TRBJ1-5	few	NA	CASSPSTNQPQHF	TGTGCCAGCAGCCCTAGTACCAATCAGCCCCAGCATTTT
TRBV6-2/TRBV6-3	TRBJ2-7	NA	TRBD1	CASSSDKLSDRGLYEQYF	TGTGCCAGCAGTTCTGATAAACTCTCTGACAGGGGGTTGTACGAGCAGTACTTC
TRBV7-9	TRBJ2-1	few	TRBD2	CASSLLAGLGLNEQFF	TGTGCCAGCAGTCTCTTAGCGGGACTAGGTCTGAATGAGCAGTTCTTC
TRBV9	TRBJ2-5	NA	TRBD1	CASSATGRETQYF	TGTGCCAGCAGCGCGACAGGGAGAGAGACCCAGTACTTC
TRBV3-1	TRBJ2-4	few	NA	CASSQEKPSLAKNIQYF	TGTGCCAGCAGCCAAGAAAAACCCTCACTAGCCAAAAACATTCAGTACTTC
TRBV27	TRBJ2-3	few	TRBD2	CASRTTLAGGQDTQYF	TGTGCCAGCAGGACAACACTAGCGGGAGGACAAGATACGCAGTATTTT
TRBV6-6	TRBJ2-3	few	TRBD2	CASSTGSLARHTDTQYF	TGTGCCAGCAGTACAGGCTCACTAGCGCGTCACACAGATACGCAGTATTTT
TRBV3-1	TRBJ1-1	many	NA	CASGGLLSMNTEAFF	TGTGCCAGCGGGGGGCTCTTGAGTATGAACACTGAAGCTTTCTTT
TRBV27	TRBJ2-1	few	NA	CASSFPGSKQFF	TGTGCCAGCAGTTTCCCGGGTTCTAAGCAGTTCTTC
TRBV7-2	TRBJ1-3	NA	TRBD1	CASSTRTGVGSGNTIYF	TGTGCCAGCAGCACCAGGACAGGGGTGGGCTCTGGAAACACCATATATTTT
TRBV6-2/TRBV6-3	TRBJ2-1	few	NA	CASSYAGQGGEQFF	TGTGCCAGCAGTTACGCAGGTCAGGGGGGTGAGCAGTTCTTC
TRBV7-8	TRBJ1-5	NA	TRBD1	CASSLNRGNQPQHF	TGTGCCAGCAGCTTAAACAGGGGGAATCAGCCCCAGCATTTT
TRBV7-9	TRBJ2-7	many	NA	CASSLGSGAKQYF	TGTGCCAGCAGCTTAGGGTCGGGGGCGAAACAGTACTTC
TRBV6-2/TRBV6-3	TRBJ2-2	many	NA	CASSYGGTNTGELFF	TGTGCCAGCAGTTACGGCGGGACGAACACCGGGGAGCTGTTTTTT
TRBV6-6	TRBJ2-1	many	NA	CASSYLEGNEQFF	TGTGCCAGCAGTTATCTAGAGGGTAATGAGCAGTTCTTC
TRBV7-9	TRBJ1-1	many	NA	CASDTEAFF	TGTGCCAGCGATACTGAAGCTTTCTTT
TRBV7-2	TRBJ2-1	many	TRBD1	CASSLAGTGQFF	TGTGCCAGCAGCTTAGCCGGGACAGGTCAGTTCTTC
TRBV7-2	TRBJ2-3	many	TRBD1	CASSLEGGRADTQYF	TGTGCCAGCAGCTTAGAAGGGGGCAGGGCAGATACGCAGTATTTT
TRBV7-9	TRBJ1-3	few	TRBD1	CASGDRVPSGNTIYF	TGTGCCAGCGGCGACAGGGTTCCCTCTGGAAACACCATATATTTT
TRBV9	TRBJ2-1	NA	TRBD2	CASSVGLAGTSYNEQFF	TGTGCCAGCAGCGTAGGACTAGCGGGAACATCCTACAATGAGCAGTTCTTC
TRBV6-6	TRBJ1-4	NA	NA	CASKGGPNEKLFF	TGTGCCAGCAAAGGGGGACCTAATGAAAAACTGTTTTTT
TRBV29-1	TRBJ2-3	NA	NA	CSVAALERSSTNTQYF	TGCAGCGTTGCCGCCTTGGAGCGATCTAGCACAAATACGCAGTATTTT
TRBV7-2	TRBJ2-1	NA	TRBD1	CASKGQGNYNEQFF	TGTGCCAGCAAGGGACAGGGAAACTACAATGAGCAGTTCTTC
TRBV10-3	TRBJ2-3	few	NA	CAIRPNSLNTDTQYF	TGTGCCATCAGACCGAACTCCTTAAACACAGATACGCAGTATTTT
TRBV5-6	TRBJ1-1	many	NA	CASSLVEGTEAFF	TGTGCCAGCAGCTTGGTGGAGGGCACTGAAGCTTTCTTT
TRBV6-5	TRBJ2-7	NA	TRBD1	CASSWGQGLSYEQYF	TGTGCCAGCAGTTGGGGACAGGGACTCTCCTACGAGCAGTACTTC
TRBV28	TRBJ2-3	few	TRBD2	CASSRWAGDSTDTQYF	TGTGCCAGCAGTCGATGGGCGGGAGATTCCACAGATACGCAGTATTTT
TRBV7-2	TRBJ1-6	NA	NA	CASSYRAPGSPLHF	TGTGCCAGCAGCTACCGGGCCCCGGGATCACCCCTCCACTTT
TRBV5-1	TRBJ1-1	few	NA	CASSEQGLHTEAFF	TGCGCCAGCAGCGAACAGGGATTGCACACTGAAGCTTTCTTT
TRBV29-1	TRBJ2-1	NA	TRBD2	CSVEERGLAKEQFF	TGCAGCGTTGAAGAGAGGGGACTAGCCAAGGAGCAGTTCTTC
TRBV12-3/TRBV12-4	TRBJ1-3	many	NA	CASGKQGTGNTIYF	TGTGCCAGCGGGAAACAGGGTACAGGAAACACCATATATTTT
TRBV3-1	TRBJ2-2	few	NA	CASSRRADTGELFF	TGTGCCAGCAGCCGGAGGGCAGACACCGGGGAGCTGTTTTTT
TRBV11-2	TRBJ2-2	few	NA	CASSFGVRTGELFF	TGTGCCAGCAGCTTCGGGGTTCGGACCGGGGAGCTGTTTTTT
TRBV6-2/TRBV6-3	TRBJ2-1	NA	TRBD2	CASNAGTSGSNEQFF	TGTGCCAGCAACGCCGGGACTAGCGGGTCCAATGAGCAGTTCTTC
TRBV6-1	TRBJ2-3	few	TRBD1	CASGQGANPDTQYF	TGTGCCAGCGGACAGGGGGCGAATCCAGATACGCAGTATTTT
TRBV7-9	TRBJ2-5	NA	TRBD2	CASSSLTSGGIQETQYF	TGTGCCAGCAGCTCCCTCACTAGCGGGGGTATCCAAGAGACCCAGTACTTC
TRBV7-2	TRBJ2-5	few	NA	CASSLAGHPQETQYF	TGTGCCAGCAGCTTAGCAGGGCACCCACAAGAGACCCAGTACTTC
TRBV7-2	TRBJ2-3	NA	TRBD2	CASSLRGPGLASTDTQYF	TGTGCCAGCAGCTTAAGGGGGCCGGGACTAGCGTCCACAGATACGCAGTATTTT
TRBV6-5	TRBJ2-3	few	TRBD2	CASSYRGLADGDTQYF	TGTGCCAGCAGTTACAGGGGACTAGCAGACGGTGATACGCAGTATTTT
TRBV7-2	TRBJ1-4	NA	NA	CASSPSDRDEKLFF	TGTGCCAGCAGCCCGTCGGACCGAGACGAAAAACTGTTTTTT
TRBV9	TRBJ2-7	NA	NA	CANTARPQGHYEQYF	TGTGCCAACACCGCACGCCCTCAAGGCCATTACGAGCAGTACTTC
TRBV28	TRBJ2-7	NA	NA	CASTDFSEQYF	TGTGCCAGCACCGACTTCTCCGAGCAGTACTTC